This TCR beta chain was found in a study of T cells in Graves' hyperthyroidism and ophthalmopathy. Study results and caveats: Most thyroid clonotypes with frequency above 0.001 were detected in blood.

As concerns this clonotype: Its antigen is unidentified.

Stable hyperthyroidism: no ophthalmopathy progression over 18 months of follow-up. From RNA transcripts, TCR beta CDR3 regions were amplified. The HTBI primer set drove a first-round RT-PCR of the TCR CDR3. TCRdb re-called the multiplex PCR reads through MiXCR, storing one row per CDR3 protein. The sample carries fewer than 550,000 distinct CDR3 sequences, more than 15% recorded once. Germline lookup yields CDR1 SGHRS and CDR2 YFSETQ. With 3 bases removed from V and 15 bases from J, the gap between germline ends came to 19 bases. The CDR3 runs 13 residues. Material: blood. This TCR came from a woman between 18 and 29 years old with Graves' hyperthyroidism. This sequence joins TRBV5-1 and TRBJ2-1; tentative D call: TRBD1 (7 bases). For the CDR3, the DNA is TGCGCCAGCAGCTCGGAGGGGGCACCGGGGGTGTTCTTC. Amino acids: CASSSEGAPGVFF.